Presented here are 17 T cell receptor beta chains from one specimen sequenced in a study of shared clonotypes between healthy human individuals. TCRdb keeps only in-frame clones here, not all; method: immunoSEQ multiplex PCR. Of around 550,000 clones listed, 96% were seen once; the top ten hold roughly 0.06%. The sequenced sample consisted of naive CD4+ T cells sorted from blood. Subset denoted: CD45RA+ positively selected. Receptors originate from a woman aged 25-40 years in good health.

The chain has TRBV28 and TRBJ2-2; a possible D gene is TRBD2 (6 bases). The CDR3 loop spans 14 amino acids. Trimming removed 8 bases at V and 7 bases at J, with 17 bases between. Germline CDR1 MDHEN, CDR2 SYDVKM. CDR3: CASGDSMKIGELFF. For the CDR3, the DNA is TGTGCCAGCGGGGACTCCATGAAGATCGGGGAGCTGTTTTTT.

J is TRBJ1-2 and V is TRBV7-9; D uncertain. In germline, CDR1 is SEHNR, CDR2 FQNEAQ (reference sequence). V was pared by 5 bases and J by 6 bases, with 19 bases between. This CDR3 comprises 15 residues. DNA of the CDR3: TGTGCCAGCAGCCCACCCCCTGGGGTTGTGGATGGCTACACCTTC. It encodes CASSPPPGVVDGYTF.

The gene calls are TRBV6-4 and TRBJ2-3; no reliable D call. There are 14 residues in the CDR3. Germline V gives CDR1 MRHNA, CDR2 SNTAGT. V lost 7 bases to trimming and J lost 2 bases, with 13 bases between them. This chain's CDR3 is CASTPPDLTDTQYF. The CDR3 coding sequence is TGTGCCAGCACCCCACCGGACCTCACAGATACGCAGTATTTT.

V and J are TRBV5-6 and TRBJ1-2; TRBD1 matches at 9 bases. The CDR3 is made up of 15 amino acids. Germline CDR1 SGHDT, CDR2 YYEEEE. The junction had 10 bases not matched to a gene; V was cut back by 3 bases and J by 7 bases. The CDR3 coding sequence is TGTGCCAGCAGCTGGTGGGACAGGGCGGTAGTTGGCTACACCTTC. Protein product: CASSWWDRAVVGYTF.

The chain is built from TRBV28 and TRBJ2-7, with TRBD2 matching 10 bases. The V segment lost 3 bases and the J segment 3 bases; nucleotides outside the gene matches: 8. Germline CDR1 is MDHEN and CDR2 is SYDVKM. This CDR3 is built from 16 residues. CDR3 nucleotides: TGTGCCAGCAGTTTTCCCCTAGCGGGAGCAAGCTACGAGCAGTACTTC. Translated, it gives CASSFPLAGASYEQYF.

V and J are TRBV18 and TRBJ2-7; 7 nucleotides match TRBD2. Trimming took 5 bases from V and 0 from J; bases not matched to a gene: 10. The CDR3 covers 16 residues. Germline V gives CDR1 KGHSH, CDR2 LQKENI. CDR3 region: CASSISEAGSSYEQYF. The DNA of the CDR3 is TGTGCCAGCTCAATCTCCGAAGCGGGAAGCTCCTACGAGCAGTACTTC.

The chain combines TRBV27 with TRBJ2-7; D is unresolved. Trimming removed 0 bases from V and 7 bases from J, with 16 bases in between. This CDR3 has 15 amino acids. The germline CDR1 and CDR2 sequences are MNHEY and SMNVEV (reference sequence). The CDR3 nucleotides read TGTGCCAGCAGTTTATCCCGGGCCTCAGGATTGGAGCAGTACTTC. It encodes CASSLSRASGLEQYF.

This rearrangement joins TRBV7-9 to TRBJ2-7; 7 nucleotides line up with TRBD1. The junction had 5 bases not matched to a gene; V was cut back by 3 bases and J by 3 bases. CDR1 SEHNR and CDR2 FQNEAQ come from the germline V gene (reference sequence). The length of the CDR3 is 14 residues. The CDR3 nucleotides read TGTGCCAGCAGCTTCGGGACAGAGCGCTACGAGCAGTACTTC. Residues: CASSFGTERYEQYF. Complete variable domain (other parts from reference TRBV7-9 and TRBJ2-7): DTGVSQNPRHKITKRGQNVTFRCDPISEHNRLYWYRQTLGQGPEFLTYFQNEAQLEKSRLLSDRFSAERPKGSFSTLEIQRTEQGDSAMYLCASSFGTERYEQYFGPGTRLTVT.

V and J are TRBV7-9 and TRBJ1-4; D remains unclear. Germline-derived CDR1 and CDR2 are SEHNR and FQNEAQ (reference sequence). This CDR3 region has 15 residues. Between the trimmed V and J ends, which lost 1 base and 11 bases, there was a span of 17 bases. The CDR3 sequence: CASSLVGDLEGKLFF. DNA of the CDR3: TGTGCCAGCAGCTTAGTCGGAGACCTCGAAGGGAAACTGTTTTTT.

Regarding this clone: The junction departs from germline at one end; a sequencing error may be responsible. This chain uses TRBV2 with TRBJ2-7; D perhaps matches TRBD2 (5 bases). This CDR3 contains 8 residues. Per the germline V gene, CDR1 is SNHLY and CDR2 is FYNNEI. The CDR3: CASSEGDF. The CDR3 DNA follows: TGTGCCAGCAGTGAGGGAGACTTC.

V usage is TRBV7-9 and J usage is TRBJ2-7, with TRBD2 matching over 7 bases. The V gene's germline CDR1 is SEHNR and CDR2 FQNEAQ (reference sequence). This CDR3 spans 14 amino acids. V shed 3 bases, J shed 5 bases, and the junction held 7 bases outside the gene matches. The CDR3 reads CASSLAGAGDEQYF. The DNA of the CDR3 is TGTGCCAGCAGCTTGGCGGGTGCGGGAGACGAGCAGTACTTC.

The genes are TRBV5-4 and TRBJ2-1, with TRBD1 identical over 7 bases. V dropped 4 bases and J dropped 12; count of bases not matched to a gene: 10. The CDR3 length is 13 residues. Looked up from germline, CDR1 is SGHNT and CDR2 is YYREEE (reference sequence). CDR3 coding DNA: TGTGCCAGCAGCCCAACGACAGGGTTGGGGCAGTTCTTC. Amino acids: CASSPTTGLGQFF.

The V gene is TRBV6-5, the J gene TRBJ2-5, with D tentatively TRBD2 (5 bases). CDR3 length: 15 residues. Germline CDR1 is MNHEY and CDR2 is SVGAGI. Trimming stripped 5 bases from V and 2 bases from J, with 15 bases between. CDR3 sequence (DNA): TGTGCCAGCAGTATGGGGAAGCGGAAACAAGAGACCCAGTACTTC. As protein: CASSMGKRKQETQYF.

The V gene is TRBV4-1, the J gene TRBJ2-7, with 7 nucleotides matching TRBD1. The CDR3 contains 16 residues. The V gene's germline CDR1 is MGHRA and CDR2 YSYEKL. After removal of 0 bases from V and 1 base from J, the junction contained 6 bases not matched to a gene. This CDR3 is CASSQDLTGFSYEQYF. CDR3 DNA: TGCGCCAGCAGCCAAGACCTGACAGGGTTTTCCTACGAGCAGTACTTC.

This clone appeared a single time. The V gene is TRBV5-1, the J gene TRBJ2-1, with D tentatively TRBD1 (5 bases). Germline assignment: CDR1 SGHRS and CDR2 YFSETQ. The CDR3 runs 15 residues. Trimming took 1 base from V and 4 from J, leaving 12 bases between them. The DNA for the CDR3 is TGCGCCAGCAGCTTGATGATAGGGGCGTACAATGAGCAGTTCTTC. Protein: CASSLMIGAYNEQFF.

This clone appeared once. The rearrangement joins TRBV2 to TRBJ1-5; D gene uncertain. With 4 bases removed from V and 7 bases from J, the gap between germline ends came to 8 bases. The CDR3 loop spans 12 amino acids. CDR1 is SNHLY and CDR2 is FYNNEI in the germline V gene. The CDR3 DNA is TGTGCCAGCAGTGTCGCTCGGCAGCCCCAGCATTTT. This translates into CASSVARQPQHF. The full variable domain, its missing parts supplied by reference TRBV2 and TRBJ1-5, is EPEVTQTPSHQVTQMGQEVILRCVPISNHLYFYWYRQILGQKVEFLVSFYNNEISEKSEIFDDQFSVERPDGSNFTLKIRSTKLEDSAMYFCASSVARQPQHFGDGTRLSIL.

This sequence joins TRBV7-8 and TRBJ1-4, with a tentative D call TRBD1 (5 bases). Germline V gives CDR1 SGHVS, CDR2 FQNEAQ. V was clipped by 1 base and J by 8 bases, with 11 bases between them. CDR3 size: 14 residues. CDR3: CASSLEGVGEKLFF. The DNA for the CDR3 is TGTGCCAGCAGCTTAGAAGGGGTCGGCGAAAAACTGTTTTTT.